One and the same sample provided the 16 T cell receptor beta chains below, sequenced in a study of T cell repertoires in cytomegalovirus infection. TCRdb independently ran MiXCR on the reads; one entry per CDR3 protein. In the table there are fewer than 200,000 distinct CDR3 sequences, 8% to 10% of which are singletons. Sequenced sample: PBMCs. Receptors originate from a human donor in good health (CMV status not recorded). Some clones in this sample may be carry-over from other donors' samples.

This clonotype was picked up many times. V usage is TRBV5-5 and J usage is TRBJ2-5; maybe TRBD2 (5 bases). Trimming removed 3 bases at V and 0 bases at J, with 12 bases between. The CDR3 runs to 15 residues. Germline CDR1 reads SGHKS; CDR2 reads YYEKEE (reference sequence). In nucleotides, the CDR3 is TGTGCCAGCAGCTACCCGGGAACTTACCAAGAGACCCAGTACTTC. It encodes CASSYPGTYQETQYF. Filled out from reference TRBV5-5 and TRBJ2-5, the complete variable domain reads DAGVTQSPTHLIKTRGQQVTLRCSPISGHKSVSWYQQVLGQGPQFIFQYYEKEERGRGNFPDRFSARQFPNYSSELNVNALLLGDSALYLCASSYPGTYQETQYFGPGTRLLVL.

This clonotype was seen many times. V and J are TRBV7-2 and TRBJ2-2; 7 positions agree with TRBD1. Germline CDR1 and CDR2: SGHTA and FQGNSA. This CDR3 is built from 15 residues. V was clipped by 3 bases and J by 3 bases; unmatched bases: 4. CDR3 loop: CASSFRTGYTGELFF. CDR3 coding DNA: TGTGCCAGCAGCTTCCGGACAGGATACACCGGGGAGCTGTTTTTT.

This clonotype was seen a few times. J is TRBJ2-7 and V is TRBV9; D tentatively fits TRBD1 or TRBD2 (5 bases each). The CDR3 is made up of 13 amino acids. Germline lookup yields CDR1 SGDLS and CDR2 YYNGEE. V lost 3 bases and J lost 2, with 9 bases in between. The CDR3 region is CASSGDHPYEQYF. The CDR3 bases are TGTGCCAGCAGCGGGGACCACCCCTACGAGCAGTACTTC. Full variable domain (outside the CDR3, taken from reference TRBV9 and TRBJ2-7): DSGVTQTPKHLITATGQRVTLRCSPRSGDLSVYWYQQSLDQGLQFLIQYYNGEERAKGNILERFSAQQFPDLHSELNLSSLELGDSALYFCASSGDHPYEQYFGPGTRLTVT.

This clonotype occurred many times. The V call is TRBV7-2, the J call TRBJ1-1, with D possibly being TRBD1 (5 bases). CDR3 length equals 16 residues. V was shortened by 1 base and J by 0 bases, with 12 bases between the two germline ends. CDR1 SGHTA and CDR2 FQGNSA come from the germline V gene. The CDR3 DNA reads as TGTGCCAGCAGCTTAGGGGGACTGTTAATGAACACTGAAGCTTTCTTT. This codes for CASSLGGLLMNTEAFF.

This clonotype was recorded many times. The V call is TRBV19, the J call TRBJ1-1; a possible D gene is TRBD1 (6 bases). CDR1 LNHDA and CDR2 SQIVND come from the germline V gene (reference sequence). The CDR3 consists of 11 residues. Trimming removed 8 bases at V and 7 bases at J, with 11 bases between. The CDR3 loop reads CASDRGFEAFF. CDR3 bases: TGTGCCAGTGATAGGGGGTTTGAAGCTTTCTTT.

This clonotype has a count of ten or more. V is TRBV7-9 and J is TRBJ2-7; the D gene is possibly TRBD2 (5 bases). CDR3 size: 15 residues. The ends were cut back, 3 bases at V and 5 bases at J, with 17 bases in the middle. Looked up from germline, CDR1 is SEHNR and CDR2 is FQNEAQ (reference sequence). The CDR3 here is CASSFYRDVIDEQYF. DNA of the CDR3: TGTGCCAGCAGCTTTTACCGGGATGTCATCGACGAGCAGTACTTC.

This clonotype has at least ten counts. The genes are TRBV7-2 and TRBJ1-1; 7 nucleotides line up with TRBD1. Trimming removed 1 base from V and 6 bases from J; junction bases left unmatched: 2. This CDR3 is 13 amino acids long. The germline gives CDR1 SGHTA, CDR2 FQGNSA. CDR3 region: CASSLDRGAEAFF. CDR3 sequence (DNA): TGTGCCAGCAGCTTAGACAGGGGTGCTGAAGCTTTCTTT.

This clonotype was observed at least ten times. The chain recombines TRBV11-2 with TRBJ2-3, with TRBD2 matching over 12 bases. Germline CDR1 is SGHAT and CDR2 is FQNNGV. This CDR3 is built from 17 residues. The V gene end was trimmed by 3 bases and the J gene end by 2 bases; junction bases not matched to a gene: 6. Here the CDR3 reads CASSLYRTSGTTDTQYF. Here the CDR3 DNA reads TGTGCCAGCAGCTTGTACCGGACTAGCGGGACCACAGATACGCAGTATTTT.

This clonotype was detected many times. The J gene is TRBJ2-3, the V gene TRBV14; D is unclear. V gave up 0 bases and J gave up 5 bases, with 12 bases separating them. The CDR3 totals 15 residues. The germline V gene has CDR1 SGHDN and CDR2 FVKESK. In DNA, the CDR3 is TGTGCCAGCAGCCAAGAACACGGTATTGTAGATACGCAGTATTTT. It codes for CASSQEHGIVDTQYF.

This clonotype was seen repeatedly, ten times or more. The CDR3 DNA reads TGTGCCAGCAGCTTAGGACTTACAGGGCACATGAACACTGAAGCTTTCTTT. Its protein product is CASSLGLTGHMNTEAFF. This sequence joins TRBV7-9 and TRBJ1-1; perhaps TRBD1 as D (6 bases). The germline V and J ends were trimmed by 1 base and 0 bases, with 15 bases remaining between them. Germline values: CDR1 SEHNR, CDR2 FQNEAQ (reference sequence). The CDR3 has 17 residues.

This clonotype has at least ten counts. The CDR3 bases are TGTGCCAGCAGCTTTGGAGACAGAAGGGCCCAGTACTTC. This gives the protein CASSFGDRRAQYF. The V gene is TRBV7-2, the J gene TRBJ2-5, with D perhaps matching TRBD1 (5 bases). Trimming took 3 bases from V and 9 from J, leaving 14 bases between them. Germline CDR1 and CDR2: SGHTA and FQGNSA. The length of the CDR3 is 13 residues.

The V and J genes are TRBV30 and TRBJ1-6; no clear D. Looked up from germline, CDR1 is GTSNPN and CDR2 is SVGIG (reference sequence). The V end was cut by 0 bases, the J end by 8 bases, with 11 bases between. CDR3 length: 14 amino acids. CDR3 sequence reads: CAWSVPGRDSPLHF. The CDR3 nucleotides read TGTGCCTGGAGTGTACCCGGGCGGGATTCACCCCTCCACTTT.

This clonotype appeared a few times. The CDR3 bases are TGTGCCAGCAGCTACAGCGGGAGTAGGAGAGGGACAGATACGCAGTATTTT. It yields the protein CASSYSGSRRGTDTQYF. This sequence joins TRBV12-3 or TRBV12-4 and TRBJ2-3; 8 bases are a match to TRBD2. After removal of 6 bases from V and 3 bases from J, the junction contained 14 bases not matched to a gene. The CDR3 extends over 17 amino acids.

This clonotype was detected ten times or more. This chain links TRBV7-2 with TRBJ2-7; D possibly uses TRBD1 or TRBD2 (5 bases each). This CDR3 is 15 amino acids long. V was trimmed by 2 bases and J by 6 bases, leaving 17 bases between them. The germline gives CDR1 SGHTA, CDR2 FQGNSA. The CDR3 region has the DNA TGTGCCAGCAGCTTAAAGTCTTCAGTCGGGGCCGAGCAGTACTTC. This codes for CASSLKSSVGAEQYF.

Here the CDR3 DNA reads TGTGCCAGCAGCCCCGATTGGGGGGCCTACGAGCAGTACTTC. Residues: CASSPDWGAYEQYF. V usage is TRBV7-2 and J usage is TRBJ2-7; D is perhaps TRBD2 (6 bases). The germline CDR1 and CDR2 sequences are SGHTA and FQGNSA. V was cut by 5 bases and J by 2 bases, with 13 bases left in between. This CDR3 has 14 residues. The complete variable domain, with remaining parts taken from reference TRBV7-2 and TRBJ2-7, reads GAGVSQSPSNKVTEKGKDVELRCDPISGHTALYWYRQSLGQGLEFLIYFQGNSAPDKSGLPSDRFSAERTGGSVSTLTIQRTQQEDSAVYLCASSPDWGAYEQYFGPGTRLTVT.

This clonotype was seen repeatedly, ten times or more. This chain uses TRBV7-2 with TRBJ1-1, with 10 bases matching TRBD1. The germline CDR1 and CDR2 sequences are SGHTA and FQGNSA. The CDR3 is 15 residues long. The V gene end was trimmed by 5 bases and the J gene end by 0 bases; junction bases not matched to a gene: 3. CDR3 in amino acids: CASSETGGLNTEAFF. CDR3 nucleotide sequence: TGTGCCAGCAGCGAGACAGGGGGCTTGAACACTGAAGCTTTCTTT. Using reference TRBV7-2 and TRBJ1-1 for the parts outside the CDR3, the full variable domain is GAGVSQSPSNKVTEKGKDVELRCDPISGHTALYWYRQSLGQGLEFLIYFQGNSAPDKSGLPSDRFSAERTGGSVSTLTIQRTQQEDSAVYLCASSETGGLNTEAFFGQGTRLTVV.